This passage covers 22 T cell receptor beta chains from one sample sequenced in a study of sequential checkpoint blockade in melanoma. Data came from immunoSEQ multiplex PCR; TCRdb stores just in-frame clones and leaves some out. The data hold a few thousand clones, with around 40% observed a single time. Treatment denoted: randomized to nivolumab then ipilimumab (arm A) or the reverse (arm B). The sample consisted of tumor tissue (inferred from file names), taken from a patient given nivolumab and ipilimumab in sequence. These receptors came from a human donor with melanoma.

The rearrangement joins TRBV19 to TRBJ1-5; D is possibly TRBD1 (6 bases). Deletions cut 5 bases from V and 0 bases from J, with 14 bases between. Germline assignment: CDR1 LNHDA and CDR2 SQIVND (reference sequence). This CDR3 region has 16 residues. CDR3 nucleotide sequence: TGTGCCAGTAGTTGGAGACAGGAGATTAGCAATCAGCCCCAGCATTTT. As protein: CASSWRQEISNQPQHF.

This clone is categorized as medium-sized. The CDR3 here is CASSEGGTSGRVAYNEQFF. CDR3 in DNA: TGTGCCAGCAGTGAAGGGGGGACTAGCGGGAGGGTTGCCTACAATGAGCAGTTCTTC. This chain joins TRBV9 and TRBJ2-1; 16 positions match TRBD2. Trimming at V came to 5 bases and at J to 2 bases, leaving 10 bases not matched to a gene. The CDR3 spans 19 residues. Germline V gene data show CDR1 as SGDLS and CDR2 as YYNGEE. Variable domain in full (rest from reference TRBV9 and TRBJ2-1): DSGVTQTPKHLITATGQRVTLRCSPRSGDLSVYWYQQSLDQGLQFLIQYYNGEERAKGNILERFSAQQFPDLHSELNLSSLELGDSALYFCASSEGGTSGRVAYNEQFFGPGTRLTVL.

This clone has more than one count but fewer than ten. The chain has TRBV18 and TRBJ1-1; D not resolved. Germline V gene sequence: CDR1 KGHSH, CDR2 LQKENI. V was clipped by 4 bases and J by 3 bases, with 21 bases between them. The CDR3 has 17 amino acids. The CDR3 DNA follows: TGTGCCAGCTCACATGGCTCAAGAGGACGGACGGACACTGAAGCTTTCTTT. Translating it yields CASSHGSRGRTDTEAFF.

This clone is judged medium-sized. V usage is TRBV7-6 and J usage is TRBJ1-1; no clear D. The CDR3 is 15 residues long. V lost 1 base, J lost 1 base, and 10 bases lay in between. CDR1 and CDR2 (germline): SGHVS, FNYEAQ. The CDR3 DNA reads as TGTGCCAGCAGCTTAGATCACTGGGGGAACACTGAAGCTTTCTTT. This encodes CASSLDHWGNTEAFF.

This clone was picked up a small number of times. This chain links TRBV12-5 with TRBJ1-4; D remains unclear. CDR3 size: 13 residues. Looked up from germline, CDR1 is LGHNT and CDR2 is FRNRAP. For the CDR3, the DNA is TGTGCCAGCCGCTGGGGAGTAAATGAAAAACTGTTTTTT. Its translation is CASRWGVNEKLFF.

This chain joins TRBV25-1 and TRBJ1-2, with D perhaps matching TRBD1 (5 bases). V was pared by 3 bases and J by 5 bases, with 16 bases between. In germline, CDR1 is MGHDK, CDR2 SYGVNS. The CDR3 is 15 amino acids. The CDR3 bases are TGTGCCAGCAGTGATCCTCAGGGCAGGTCGTATGGCTACACCTTC. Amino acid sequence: CASSDPQGRSYGYTF.

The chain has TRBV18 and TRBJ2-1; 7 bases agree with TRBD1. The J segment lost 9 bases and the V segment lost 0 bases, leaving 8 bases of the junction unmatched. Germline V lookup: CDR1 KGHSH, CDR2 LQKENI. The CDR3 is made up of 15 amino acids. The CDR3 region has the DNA TGTGCCAGCTCACCACCTGGGACAGTTTTCGGTGAGCAGTTCTTC. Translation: CASSPPGTVFGEQFF.

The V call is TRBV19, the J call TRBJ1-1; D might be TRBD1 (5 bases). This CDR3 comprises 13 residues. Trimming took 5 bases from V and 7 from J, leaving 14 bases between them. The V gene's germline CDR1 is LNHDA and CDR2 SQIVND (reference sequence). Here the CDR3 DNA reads TGTGCCAGTAGTCCCCCGGGACGGTTTGAAGCTTTCTTT. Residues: CASSPPGRFEAFF. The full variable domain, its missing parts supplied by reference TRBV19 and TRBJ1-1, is DGGITQSPKYLFRKEGQNVTLSCEQNLNHDAMYWYRQDPGQGLRLIYYSQIVNDFQKGDIAEGYSVSREKKESFPLTVTSAQKNPTAFYLCASSPPGRFEAFFGQGTRLTVV.

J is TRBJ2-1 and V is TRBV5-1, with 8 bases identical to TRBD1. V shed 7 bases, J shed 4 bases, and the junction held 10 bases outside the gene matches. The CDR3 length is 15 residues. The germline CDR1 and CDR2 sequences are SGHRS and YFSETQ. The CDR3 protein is CASLPQGAEYNEQFF. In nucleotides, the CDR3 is TGCGCCAGCCTCCCGCAGGGGGCGGAATACAATGAGCAGTTCTTC.

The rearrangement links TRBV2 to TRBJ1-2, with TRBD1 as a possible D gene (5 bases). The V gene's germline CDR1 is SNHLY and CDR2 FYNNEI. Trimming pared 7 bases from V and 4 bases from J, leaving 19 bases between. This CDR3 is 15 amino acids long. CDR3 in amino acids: CASNEPQVALYGYTF. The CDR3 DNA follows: TGTGCCAGCAACGAACCACAGGTAGCACTCTATGGCTACACCTTC.

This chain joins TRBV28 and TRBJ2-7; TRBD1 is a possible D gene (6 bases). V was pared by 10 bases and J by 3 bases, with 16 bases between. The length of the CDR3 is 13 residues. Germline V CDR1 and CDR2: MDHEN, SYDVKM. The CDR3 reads CATAPGQLYEQYF. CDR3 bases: TGTGCCACCGCCCCGGGACAACTCTACGAGCAGTACTTC.

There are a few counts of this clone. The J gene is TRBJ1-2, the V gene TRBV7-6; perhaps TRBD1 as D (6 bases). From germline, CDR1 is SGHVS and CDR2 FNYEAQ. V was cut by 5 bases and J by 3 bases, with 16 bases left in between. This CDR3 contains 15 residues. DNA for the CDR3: TGTGCCAGCAGCCCATCGGAGACAGGACACTATGGCTACACCTTC. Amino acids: CASSPSETGHYGYTF.

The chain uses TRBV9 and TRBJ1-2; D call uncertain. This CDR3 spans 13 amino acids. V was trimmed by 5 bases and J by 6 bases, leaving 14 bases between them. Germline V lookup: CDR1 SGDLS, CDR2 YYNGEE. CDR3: CASSSPVFDGYTF. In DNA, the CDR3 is TGTGCCAGCAGTTCGCCTGTATTTGATGGCTACACCTTC.

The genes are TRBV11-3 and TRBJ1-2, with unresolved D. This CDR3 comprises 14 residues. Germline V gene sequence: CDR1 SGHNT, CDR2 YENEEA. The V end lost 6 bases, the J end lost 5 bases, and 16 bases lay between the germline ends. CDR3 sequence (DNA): TGTGCCAGCAGTCCGACATCCAGGTGGTATGGCTACACCTTC. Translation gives CASSPTSRWYGYTF.

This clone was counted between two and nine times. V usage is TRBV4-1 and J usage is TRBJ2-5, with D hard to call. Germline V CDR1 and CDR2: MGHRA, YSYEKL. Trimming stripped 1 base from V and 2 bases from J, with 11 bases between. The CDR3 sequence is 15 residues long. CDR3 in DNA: TGCGCCAGCAGCCAAGCCAAACCCTTACAAGAGACCCAGTACTTC. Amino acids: CASSQAKPLQETQYF.

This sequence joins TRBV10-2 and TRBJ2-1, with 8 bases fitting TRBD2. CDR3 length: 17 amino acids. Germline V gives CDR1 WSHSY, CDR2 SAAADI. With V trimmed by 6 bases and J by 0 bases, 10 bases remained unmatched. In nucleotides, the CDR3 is TGCGCCAGCAGGTCAACTAGCGGCCGTAGCTCCTACAATGAGCAGTTCTTC. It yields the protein CASRSTSGRSSYNEQFF.

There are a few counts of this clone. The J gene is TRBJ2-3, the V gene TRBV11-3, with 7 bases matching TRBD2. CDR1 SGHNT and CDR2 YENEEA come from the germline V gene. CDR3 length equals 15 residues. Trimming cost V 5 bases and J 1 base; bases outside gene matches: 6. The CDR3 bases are TGTGCCAGCAGCCCAAGACTAGCCCGCACAGATACGCAGTATTTT. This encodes CASSPRLARTDTQYF.

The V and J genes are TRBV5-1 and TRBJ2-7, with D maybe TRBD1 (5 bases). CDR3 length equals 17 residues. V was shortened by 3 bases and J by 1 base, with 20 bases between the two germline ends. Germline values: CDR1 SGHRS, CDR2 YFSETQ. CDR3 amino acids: CASSSFSGLGDSYEQYF. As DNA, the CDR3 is TGCGCCAGCAGCTCATTTTCGGGCTTAGGGGATTCCTACGAGCAGTACTTC.

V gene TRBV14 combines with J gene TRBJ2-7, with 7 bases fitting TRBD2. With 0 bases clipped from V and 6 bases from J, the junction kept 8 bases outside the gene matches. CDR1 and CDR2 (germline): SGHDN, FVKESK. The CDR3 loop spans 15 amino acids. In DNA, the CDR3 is TGTGCCAGCAGCCAAGATTGGGAGCGGGAATCCGAGCAGTACTTC. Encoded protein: CASSQDWERESEQYF.

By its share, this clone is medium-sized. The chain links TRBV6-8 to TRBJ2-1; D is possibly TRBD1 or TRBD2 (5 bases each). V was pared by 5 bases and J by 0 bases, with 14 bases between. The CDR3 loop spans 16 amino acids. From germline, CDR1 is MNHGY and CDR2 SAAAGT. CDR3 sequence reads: CASSGGTGSSYNEQFF. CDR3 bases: TGTGCCAGCAGTGGGGGAACAGGCAGCTCCTACAATGAGCAGTTCTTC.

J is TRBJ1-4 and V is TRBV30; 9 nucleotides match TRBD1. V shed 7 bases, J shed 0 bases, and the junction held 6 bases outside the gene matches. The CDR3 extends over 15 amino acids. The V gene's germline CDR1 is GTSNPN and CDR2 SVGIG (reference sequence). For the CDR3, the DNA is TGTGCCTCCCCGGGACAGGGTCCAACTAATGAAAAACTGTTTTTT. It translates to CASPGQGPTNEKLFF.

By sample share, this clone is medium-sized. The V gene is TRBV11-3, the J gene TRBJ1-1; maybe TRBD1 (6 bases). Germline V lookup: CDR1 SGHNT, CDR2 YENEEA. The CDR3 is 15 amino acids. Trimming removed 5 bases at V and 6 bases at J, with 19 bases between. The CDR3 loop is CASSALQGASAEAFF. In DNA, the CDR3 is TGTGCCAGCAGCGCCCTACAGGGAGCTTCAGCTGAAGCTTTCTTT.